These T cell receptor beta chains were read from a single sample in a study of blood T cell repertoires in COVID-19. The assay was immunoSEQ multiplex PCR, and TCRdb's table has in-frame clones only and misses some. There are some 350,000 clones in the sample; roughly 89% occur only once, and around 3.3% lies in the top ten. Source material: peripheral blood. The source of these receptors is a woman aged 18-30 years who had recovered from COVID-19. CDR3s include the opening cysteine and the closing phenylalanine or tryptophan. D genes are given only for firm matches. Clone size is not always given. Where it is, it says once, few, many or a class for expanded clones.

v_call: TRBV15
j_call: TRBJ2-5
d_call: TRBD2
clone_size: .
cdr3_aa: CATSRTLLAGGPETQYF
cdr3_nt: TGTGCCACCAGCAGGACTCTCCTAGCGGGAGGTCCAGAGACCCAGTACTTC

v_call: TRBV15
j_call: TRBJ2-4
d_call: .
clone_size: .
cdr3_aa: CATSRDSLAKNIQYF
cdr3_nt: TGTGCCACCAGCAGAGACTCTCTAGCCAAAAACATTCAGTACTTC

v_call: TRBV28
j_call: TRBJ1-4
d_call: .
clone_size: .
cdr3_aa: CASSLAGDPEKLFF
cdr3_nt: TGTGCCAGCAGTTTAGCAGGGGACCCTGAAAAACTGTTTTTT

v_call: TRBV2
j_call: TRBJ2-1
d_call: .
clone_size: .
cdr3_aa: CASSAGRGDYNEQFF
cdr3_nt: TGTGCCAGTTCAGCGGGAAGGGGGGACTACAATGAGCAGTTCTTC

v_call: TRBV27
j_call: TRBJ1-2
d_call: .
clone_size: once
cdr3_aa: CASSLRGSRGGYTF
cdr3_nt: TGTGCCAGCAGTTTACGCGGGAGCAGGGGTGGCTACACCTTC

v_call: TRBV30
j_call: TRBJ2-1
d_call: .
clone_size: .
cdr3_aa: CAWSRLTSDNEQFF
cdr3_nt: TGTGCCTGGAGTCGCCTTACTTCGGACAATGAGCAGTTCTTC

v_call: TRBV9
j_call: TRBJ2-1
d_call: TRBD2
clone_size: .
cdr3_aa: CASSVEGLAAYNEQFF
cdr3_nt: TGTGCCAGCAGCGTAGAGGGACTAGCGGCCTACAATGAGCAGTTCTTC

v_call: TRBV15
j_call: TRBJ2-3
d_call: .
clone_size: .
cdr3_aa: CATSSSFGAVADTQYF
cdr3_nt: TGTGCCACCAGCAGCAGTTTTGGGGCGGTCGCAGATACGCAGTATTTT

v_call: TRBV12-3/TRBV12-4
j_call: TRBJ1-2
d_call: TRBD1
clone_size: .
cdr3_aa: CASMAGGDYGYTF
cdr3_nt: TGTGCCAGCATGGCAGGGGGAGACTATGGCTACACCTTC

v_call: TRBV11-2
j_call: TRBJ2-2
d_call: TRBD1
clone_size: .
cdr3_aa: CASSGDRTGELFF
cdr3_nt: TGTGCCAGCAGCGGGGACAGGACCGGGGAGCTGTTTTTT

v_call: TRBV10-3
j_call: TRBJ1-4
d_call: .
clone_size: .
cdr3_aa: CAIRGAGTPNEKLFF
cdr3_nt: TGTGCCATCAGGGGGGCCGGGACGCCAAATGAAAAACTGTTTTTT

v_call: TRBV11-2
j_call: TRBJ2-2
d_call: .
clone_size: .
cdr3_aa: CASSPGEGMGTGELFF
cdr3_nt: TGTGCCAGCAGCCCAGGGGAGGGAATGGGCACCGGGGAGCTGTTTTTT

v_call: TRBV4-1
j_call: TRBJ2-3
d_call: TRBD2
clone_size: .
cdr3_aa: CASSRREIAGVSGVRNTDTQYF
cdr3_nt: TGCGCCAGCAGCCGCCGGGAAATAGCGGGAGTTAGCGGCGTAAGAAACACAGATACGCAGTATTTT